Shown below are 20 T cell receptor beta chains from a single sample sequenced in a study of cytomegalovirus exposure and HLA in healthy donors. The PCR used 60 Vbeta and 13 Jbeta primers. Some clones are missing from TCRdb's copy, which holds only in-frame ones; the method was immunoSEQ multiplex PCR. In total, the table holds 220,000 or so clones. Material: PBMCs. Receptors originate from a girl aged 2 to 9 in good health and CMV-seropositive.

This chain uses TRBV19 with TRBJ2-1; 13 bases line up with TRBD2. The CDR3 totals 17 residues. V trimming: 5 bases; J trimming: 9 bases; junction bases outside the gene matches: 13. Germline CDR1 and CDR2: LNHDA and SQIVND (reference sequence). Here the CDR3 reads CASSPTTGTSGTSEQFF. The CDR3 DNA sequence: TGTGCCAGTAGTCCCACAACCGGGACTAGCGGGACTAGTGAGCAGTTCTTC.

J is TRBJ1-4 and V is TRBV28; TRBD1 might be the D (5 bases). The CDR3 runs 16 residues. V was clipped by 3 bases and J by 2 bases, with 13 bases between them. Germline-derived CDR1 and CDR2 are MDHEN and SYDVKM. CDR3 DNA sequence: TGTGCCAGCAGTTTCCAGGGATTAGAGACTAATGAAAAACTGTTTTTT. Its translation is CASSFQGLETNEKLFF.

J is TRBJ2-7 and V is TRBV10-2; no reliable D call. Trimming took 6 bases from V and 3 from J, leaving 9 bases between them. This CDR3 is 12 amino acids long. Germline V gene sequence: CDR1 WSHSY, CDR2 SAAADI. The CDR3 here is CASSHYIYEQYF. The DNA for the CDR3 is TGCGCCAGCAGCCATTACATCTACGAGCAGTACTTC.

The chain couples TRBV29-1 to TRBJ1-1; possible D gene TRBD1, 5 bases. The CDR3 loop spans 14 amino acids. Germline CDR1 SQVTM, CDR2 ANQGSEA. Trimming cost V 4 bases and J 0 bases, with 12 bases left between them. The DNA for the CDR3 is TGCAGCGTTGTAAACAGGATCATGAACACTGAAGCTTTCTTT. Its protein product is CSVVNRIMNTEAFF.

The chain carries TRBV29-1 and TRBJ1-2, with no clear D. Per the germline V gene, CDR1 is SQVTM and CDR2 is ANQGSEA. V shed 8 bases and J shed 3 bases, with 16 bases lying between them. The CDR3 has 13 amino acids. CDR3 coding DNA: TGCAGCATGCAACCTCTGGAGGACTATGGCTACACCTTC. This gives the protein CSMQPLEDYGYTF. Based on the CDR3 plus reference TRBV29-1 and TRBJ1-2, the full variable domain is SAVISQKPSRDICQRGTSLTIQCQVDSQVTMMFWYRQQPGQSLTLIATANQGSEATYESGFVIDKFPISRPNLTFSTLTVSNMSPEDSSIYLCSMQPLEDYGYTFGSGTRLTVV.

The CDR3 nucleotides are TGTGCCAGCAGTTTAGGGGACAGGGAGACCCAGTACTTC. As protein: CASSLGDRETQYF. The V call is TRBV28, the J call TRBJ2-5; TRBD1 agrees at 8 bases. This CDR3 has 13 amino acids. V lost 2 bases, J lost 5 bases, and 1 base stayed unmatched. Germline CDR1 reads MDHEN; CDR2 reads SYDVKM.

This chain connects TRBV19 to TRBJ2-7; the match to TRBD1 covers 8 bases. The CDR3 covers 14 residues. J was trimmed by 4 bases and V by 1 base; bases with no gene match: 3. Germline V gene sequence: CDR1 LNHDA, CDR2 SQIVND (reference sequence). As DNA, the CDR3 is TGTGCCAGTAGTATAGCCCAGGGGGCATACGAGCAGTACTTC. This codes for CASSIAQGAYEQYF.

The CDR3 here is CASSPGWGTEAFF. The CDR3 nucleotides read TGTGCCAGCAGTCCAGGGTGGGGCACTGAAGCTTTCTTT. The chain carries TRBV7-9 and TRBJ1-1; tentative D call: TRBD1 (5 bases). Looked up from germline, CDR1 is SEHNR and CDR2 is FQNEAQ (reference sequence). V was shortened by 6 bases and J by 4 bases, with 12 bases between the two germline ends. The CDR3 length is 13 residues. The variable domain in full, completed from reference TRBV7-9 and TRBJ1-1, reads DTGVSQNPRHKITKRGQNVTFRCDPISEHNRLYWYRQTLGQGPEFLTYFQNEAQLEKSRLLSDRFSAERPKGSFSTLEIQRTEQGDSAMYLCASSPGWGTEAFFGQGTRLTVV.

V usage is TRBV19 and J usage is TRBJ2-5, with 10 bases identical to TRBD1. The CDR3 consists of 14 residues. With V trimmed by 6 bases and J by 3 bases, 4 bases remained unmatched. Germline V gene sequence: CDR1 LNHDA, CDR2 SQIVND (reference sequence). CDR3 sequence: CASSPGTGEETQYF. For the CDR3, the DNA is TGTGCCAGTAGCCCGGGGACAGGGGAAGAGACCCAGTACTTC.

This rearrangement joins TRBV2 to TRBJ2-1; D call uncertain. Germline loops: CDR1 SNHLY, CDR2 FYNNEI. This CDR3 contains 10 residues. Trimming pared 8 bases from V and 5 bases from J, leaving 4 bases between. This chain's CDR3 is CASGHNEQFF. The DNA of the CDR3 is TGTGCCAGCGGCCACAATGAGCAGTTCTTC.

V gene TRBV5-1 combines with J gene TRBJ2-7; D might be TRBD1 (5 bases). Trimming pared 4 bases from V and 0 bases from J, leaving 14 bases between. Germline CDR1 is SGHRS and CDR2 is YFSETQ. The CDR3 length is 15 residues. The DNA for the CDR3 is TGCGCCAGCAGCGGGTACAGGTTTGACTCCTACGAGCAGTACTTC. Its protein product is CASSGYRFDSYEQYF.

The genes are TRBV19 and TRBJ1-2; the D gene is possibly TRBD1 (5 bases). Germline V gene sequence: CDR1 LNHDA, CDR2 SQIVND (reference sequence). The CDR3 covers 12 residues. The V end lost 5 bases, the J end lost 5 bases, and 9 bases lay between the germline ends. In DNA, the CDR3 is TGTGCCAGTAGTTGGGGGGAATATGGCTACACCTTC. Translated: CASSWGEYGYTF.

CDR3 in amino acids: CASSLAVLAGEQYF. For the CDR3, the DNA is TGTGCCAGCAGCTTAGCGGTTCTAGCGGGGGAGCAGTACTTC. The rearrangement uses TRBV7-2 and TRBJ2-7; 9 nucleotides match TRBD2. The length of the CDR3 is 14 residues. The trim removed 0 bases at V and 7 bases at J, leaving 4 bases unmatched. Germline V CDR1 and CDR2: SGHTA, FQGNSA.

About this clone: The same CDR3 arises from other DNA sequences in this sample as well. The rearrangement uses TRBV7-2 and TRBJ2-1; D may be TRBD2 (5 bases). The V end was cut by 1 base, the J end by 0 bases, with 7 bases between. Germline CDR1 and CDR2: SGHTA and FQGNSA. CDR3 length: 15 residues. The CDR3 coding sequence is TGTGCCAGCAGCTTAGAAGGGAGCTCCTACAATGAGCAGTTCTTC. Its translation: CASSLEGSSYNEQFF.

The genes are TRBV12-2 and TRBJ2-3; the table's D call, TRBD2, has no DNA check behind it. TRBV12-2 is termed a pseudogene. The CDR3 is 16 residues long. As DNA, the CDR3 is TGTGCAAGTCGCTTGAGCAGCGGGAGGCTCACAGATACGCAGTATTTT. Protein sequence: CASRLSSGRLTDTQYF.

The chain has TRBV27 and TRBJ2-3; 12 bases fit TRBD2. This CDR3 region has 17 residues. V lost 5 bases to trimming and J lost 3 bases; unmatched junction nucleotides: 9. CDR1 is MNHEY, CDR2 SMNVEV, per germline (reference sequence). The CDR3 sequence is CASSPKWGTSGTDTQYF. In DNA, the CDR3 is TGTGCCAGCAGTCCGAAGTGGGGGACTAGCGGGACAGATACGCAGTATTTT.

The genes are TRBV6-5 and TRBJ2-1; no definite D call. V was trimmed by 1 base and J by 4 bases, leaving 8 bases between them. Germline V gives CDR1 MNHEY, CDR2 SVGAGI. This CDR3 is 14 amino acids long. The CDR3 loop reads CASSYLAEYNEQFF. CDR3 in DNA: TGTGCCAGCAGTTACTTGGCGGAATACAATGAGCAGTTCTTC.

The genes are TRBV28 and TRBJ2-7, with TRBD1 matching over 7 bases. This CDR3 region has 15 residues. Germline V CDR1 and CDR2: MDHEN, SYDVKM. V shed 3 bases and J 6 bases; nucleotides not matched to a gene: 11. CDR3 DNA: TGTGCCAGCAGTTTGAGGGGGCTAGGAGCGCGCGAGCAGTACTTC. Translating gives CASSLRGLGAREQYF.

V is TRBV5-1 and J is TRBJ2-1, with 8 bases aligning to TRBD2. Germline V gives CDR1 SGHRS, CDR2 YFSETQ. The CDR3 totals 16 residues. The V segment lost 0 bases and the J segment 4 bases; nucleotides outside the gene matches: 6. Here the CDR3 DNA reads TGCGCCAGCAGCTTGGAGGGCGAGCGGGGGTACAATGAGCAGTTCTTC. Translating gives CASSLEGERGYNEQFF.

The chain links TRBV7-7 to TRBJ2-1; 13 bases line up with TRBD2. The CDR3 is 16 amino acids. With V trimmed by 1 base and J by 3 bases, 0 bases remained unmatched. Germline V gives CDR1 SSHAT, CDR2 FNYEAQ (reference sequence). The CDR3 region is CASSLGLAGGYNEQFF. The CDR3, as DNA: TGTGCCAGCAGCTTAGGACTAGCGGGAGGCTACAATGAGCAGTTCTTC.